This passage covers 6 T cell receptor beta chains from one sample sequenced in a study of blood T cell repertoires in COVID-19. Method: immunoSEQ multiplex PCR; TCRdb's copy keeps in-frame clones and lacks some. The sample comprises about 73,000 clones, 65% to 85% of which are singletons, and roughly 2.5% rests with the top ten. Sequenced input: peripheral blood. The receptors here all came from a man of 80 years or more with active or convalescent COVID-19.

The CDR3 bases are TGTGCCAGCAGTTCCAGCACCGGGGTCAGAGAGACCCAGTACTTC. It translates to CASSSSTGVRETQYF. The V and J genes are TRBV6-2 or TRBV6-3 and TRBJ2-5, with TRBD2 as a possible D gene (5 bases). Germline loops: CDR1 MNHEY, CDR2 SVGEGT. CDR3 length equals 15 residues. V was pared by 4 bases and J by 4 bases, with 16 bases between.

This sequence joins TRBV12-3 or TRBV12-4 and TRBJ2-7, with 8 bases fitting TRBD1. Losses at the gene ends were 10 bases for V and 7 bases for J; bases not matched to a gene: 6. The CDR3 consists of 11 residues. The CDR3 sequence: CATQGAGEQYF. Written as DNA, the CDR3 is TGTGCCACCCAGGGGGCCGGGGAGCAGTACTTC.

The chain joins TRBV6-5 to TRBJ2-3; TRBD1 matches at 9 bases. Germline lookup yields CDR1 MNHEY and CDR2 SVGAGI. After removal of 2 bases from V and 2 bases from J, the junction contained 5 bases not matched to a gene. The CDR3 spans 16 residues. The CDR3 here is CASSYRGQGHTDTQYF. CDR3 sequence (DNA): TGTGCCAGCAGTTACCGCGGACAGGGGCACACAGATACGCAGTATTTT.

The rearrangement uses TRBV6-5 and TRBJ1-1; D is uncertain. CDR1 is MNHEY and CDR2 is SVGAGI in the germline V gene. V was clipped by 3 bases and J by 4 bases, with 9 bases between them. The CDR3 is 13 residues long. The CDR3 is CASSYWSGTEAFF. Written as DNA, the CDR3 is TGTGCCAGCAGTTATTGGTCAGGCACTGAAGCTTTCTTT.

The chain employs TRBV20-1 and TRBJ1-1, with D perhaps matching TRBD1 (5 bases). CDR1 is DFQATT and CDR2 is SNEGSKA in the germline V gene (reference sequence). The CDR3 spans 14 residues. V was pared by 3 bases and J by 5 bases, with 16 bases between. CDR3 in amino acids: CSASDSGRRTEAFF. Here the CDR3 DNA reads TGCAGTGCTAGTGACTCAGGGCGGCGGACTGAAGCTTTCTTT.

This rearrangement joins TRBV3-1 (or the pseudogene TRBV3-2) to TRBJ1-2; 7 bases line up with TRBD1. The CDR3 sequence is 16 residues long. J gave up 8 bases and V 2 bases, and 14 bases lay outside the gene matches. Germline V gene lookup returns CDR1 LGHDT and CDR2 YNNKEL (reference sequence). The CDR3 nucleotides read TGTGCCAGCAGCCAATCTAGAGCTTGGACAGGAATGGGCTACACCTTC. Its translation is CASSQSRAWTGMGYTF.